Presented here are 28 T cell receptor beta chains from one specimen sequenced in a study of Graves' ophthalmopathy and Graves' hyperthyroidism. Researchers took RNA transcripts and amplified TCR beta CDR3 regions from them. Amplification began with first-round RT-PCR using HTBI primers, then second-round multiplex PCR was performed. MiXCR, run by TCRdb on the multiplex PCR reads, gives a single entry per CDR3 protein. The repertoire has approximately 1.2 million distinct CDR3 sequences, roughly two fifths of them found once; the top ten carry 11%. Source material: peripheral blood or thyroid tissue (not recorded which). The receptors were gathered from an adult man with Graves' hyperthyroidism.

To note about this clonotype: An end of the junction differs from the germline gene, which may be a read error. The chain carries TRBV5-1 and TRBJ1-1, with D possibly being TRBD1 (6 bases). Germline V gives CDR1 SGHRS, CDR2 YFSETQ. The CDR3 consists of 14 residues. Written as DNA, the CDR3 is TGTGCCAGCAGCTTAGGGGGGGAGTATACTGAAGCTTTCTTT. It is translated as CASSLGGEYTEAFF.

This clonotype was recorded many times. The chain combines TRBV7-2 with TRBJ1-1, with TRBD1 identical over 7 bases. Germline V gives CDR1 SGHTA, CDR2 FQGNSA. J gave up 5 bases and V 2 bases, and 5 bases lay outside the gene matches. The CDR3 consists of 14 residues. CDR3 nucleotide sequence: TGTGCCAGCAGCTTAAAGACAGGGAGTACTGAAGCTTTCTTT. It specifies CASSLKTGSTEAFF.

As concerns this clonotype: It is likely a read error, because the conserved phenylalanine at the end of the CDR3 is missing. The limits of the CDR3 on the DNA are not certain, so only TCRdb's listed CDR3 is given. The V gene is TRBV7-9, the J gene TRBJ2-7. The CDR3 contains 9 residues when both ends are counted. Looked up from germline, CDR1 is SEHNR and CDR2 is FQNEAQ (reference sequence). Here the CDR3 reads CASSLVAAA.

This clonotype was seen only a few times. This chain joins TRBV18 and TRBJ2-7; weak D call: TRBD1 (6 bases). Per germline, CDR1 KGHSH and CDR2 LQKENI. The V gene lost 5 bases and the J gene lost 2 bases, with 13 bases spanning the gap. The CDR3 runs to 14 residues. The DNA of the CDR3 is TGTGCCAGCTCAGAGCTCCAGGGGACCTACGAGCAGTACTTC. Amino acids: CASSELQGTYEQYF.

The chain links TRBV3-1 to TRBJ1-1; D might be TRBD1 (6 bases). Germline loops: CDR1 LGHDT, CDR2 YNNKEL (reference sequence). The CDR3 runs 14 residues. The V end lost 5 bases, the J end lost 7 bases, and 17 bases lay between the germline ends. In nucleotides, the CDR3 is TGTGCCAGCAGCTTCGGTCCCGGGGGCCTTGAAGCTTTCTTT. It yields the protein CASSFGPGGLEAFF.

This clonotype was detected many times. The J gene is TRBJ2-7, the V gene TRBV7-2, with 12 positions matching TRBD1. This CDR3 spans 17 amino acids. V lost 0 bases, J lost 3 bases, and 6 bases stayed unmatched. CDR1 is SGHTA and CDR2 is FQGNSA in the germline V gene. The CDR3 nucleotides read TGTGCCAGCAGCTTAGCGGGACAGGGGGCAAAGATCTACGAGCAGTACTTC. Amino acid sequence: CASSLAGQGAKIYEQYF.

This clonotype has only a few counts. J is TRBJ1-2 and V is TRBV20-1; weak D call: TRBD1 (5 bases). The CDR3 is 12 residues long. The germline CDR1 and CDR2 sequences are DFQATT and SNEGSKA (reference sequence). Deletions cut 7 bases from V and 7 bases from J, with 16 bases between. CDR3: CSGVGGEGGYTF. In DNA form, the CDR3 reads TGCAGTGGTGTTGGGGGAGAGGGTGGCTACACCTTC.

This chain uses TRBV7-3 with TRBJ2-7; the D is unclear. The germline gives CDR1 SGHTA, CDR2 FQGTGA. Trimming left V 0 bases short and J 2 bases short, with 20 bases between. The CDR3 extends over 18 amino acids. CDR3 loop: CASSLTSSGPGGPYEQYF. Here the CDR3 DNA reads TGTGCCAGCAGCTTAACTAGCAGTGGTCCCGGCGGACCCTACGAGCAGTACTTC.

At least ten counts were recorded for this clonotype. This chain joins TRBV11-2 and TRBJ1-2; TRBD1 agrees at 8 bases. V shed 6 bases and J 3 bases; nucleotides not matched to a gene: 12. This CDR3 contains 16 residues. Germline lookup yields CDR1 SGHAT and CDR2 FQNNGV. The CDR3 region has the DNA TGTGCCAGCAGTGACAAAGGACAGGGTTGGGACTATGGCTACACCTTC. It yields the protein CASSDKGQGWDYGYTF.

Comments on this clonotype: This clone may be a read error of a much larger clone one base away. V usage is TRBV10-3 and J usage is TRBJ1-5; D not resolved. Germline CDR1 and CDR2: ENHRY and SYGVKD. There are 15 residues in the CDR3. Trimming pared 3 bases from V and 1 base from J, leaving 10 bases between. CDR3 nucleotide sequence: TGTGCCATCAGTGAATCCGGAACGAGCAATCAGCCCCAGCATTTT. Its translation is CAISESGTSNQPQHF.

This clonotype came up many times. This sequence joins TRBV7-9 and TRBJ2-5; D unclear. Germline-derived CDR1 and CDR2 are SEHNR and FQNEAQ (reference sequence). V lost 2 bases, J lost 1 base, and 14 bases lay in between. The CDR3 consists of 16 residues. The DNA of the CDR3 is TGTGCCAGCAGCTTAAAGGCAGGAACCCCCCAAGAGACCCAGTACTTC. As protein: CASSLKAGTPQETQYF.

This clonotype was seen many times. This chain joins TRBV4-3 and TRBJ1-3; D not resolved. V was cut by 0 bases and J by 1 base, with 7 bases left in between. Germline V CDR1 and CDR2: LGHNA, YSLEER. This CDR3 is built from 15 residues. The CDR3 DNA reads as TGCGCCAGCAGCCAAGAATTACGGTCTGGAAACACCATATATTTT. This gives the protein CASSQELRSGNTIYF.

As regards this clonotype: A much larger clone differs by one base, so this may be a read error. In DNA, the CDR3 is TGTGCCAGCAGCGACATTTCCGGGACTAGCGGAGGGACCCAGTACTTC. Protein: CASSDISGTSGGTQYF. V is TRBV11-2 and J is TRBJ2-5, with 11 bases lining up with TRBD2. Germline V lookup: CDR1 SGHAT, CDR2 FQNNGV. This CDR3 is built from 16 residues. J lost 7 bases, V lost 5 bases, and 12 bases had no gene match.

Many counts were recorded for this clonotype. The V and J genes are TRBV5-1 and TRBJ2-7; the D call may be TRBD1 or TRBD2 (6 bases each). The V end was cut by 5 bases, the J end by 10 bases, with 19 bases between. The length of the CDR3 is 13 residues. Germline-derived CDR1 and CDR2 are SGHRS and YFSETQ. DNA of the CDR3: TGCGCCAGCAGTTCGGCCGAGGGGGGCCCTCAGTACTTC. Its translation: CASSSAEGGPQYF.

A few counts support this clonotype. This chain connects TRBV7-2 to TRBJ1-1, with a possible D match to TRBD1 (5 bases). The CDR3 is 16 residues long. From germline, CDR1 is SGHTA and CDR2 FQGNSA. Trimming took off 5 bases at V and 0 bases at J, with 16 bases between the two ends. The CDR3 DNA follows: TGTGCCAGCAGCCCTAAGGGGAAGCTGATGAACACTGAAGCTTTCTTT. As protein: CASSPKGKLMNTEAFF.

The V and J genes are TRBV20-1 and TRBJ1-5, with 7 bases matching TRBD1. The CDR3 extends over 14 amino acids. Trimming cost V 2 bases and J 2 bases; bases outside gene matches: 3. Germline CDR1 reads DFQATT; CDR2 reads SNEGSKA (reference sequence). CDR3 in amino acids: CSARYGQGNQPQHF. CDR3 bases: TGCAGTGCTAGATACGGACAGGGCAATCAGCCCCAGCATTTT.

The rearrangement uses TRBV5-1 and TRBJ2-2; 10 nucleotides agree with TRBD1. The CDR3 runs to 16 residues. CDR1 is SGHRS, CDR2 YFSETQ, per germline. Trimming removed 4 bases from V and 3 bases from J; junction bases left unmatched: 6. DNA for the CDR3: TGCGCCAGCAGCCCAACGACAGGGGGCCACACCGGGGAGCTGTTTTTT. Its translation: CASSPTTGGHTGELFF. Variable domain in full (rest from reference TRBV5-1 and TRBJ2-2): KAGVTQTPRYLIKTRGQQVTLSCSPISGHRSVSWYQQTPGQGLQFLFEYFSETQRNKGNFPGRFSGRQFSNSRSEMNVSTLELGDSALYLCASSPTTGGHTGELFFGEGSRLTVL.

V usage is TRBV25-1 and J usage is TRBJ1-2, with D perhaps matching TRBD1 (6 bases). The V end lost 8 bases, the J end lost 6 bases, and 22 bases lay between the germline ends. From germline, CDR1 is MGHDK and CDR2 SYGVNS. The CDR3 sequence is 15 residues long. The CDR3 DNA is TGTGCCAGCGGCCCGGCTCCTATACAGGGAAATGGCTACACCTTC. This sequence encodes CASGPAPIQGNGYTF.

The chain is built from TRBV4-3 and TRBJ2-7, with D perhaps TRBD1 or TRBD2 (5 bases each). Deletions cut 0 bases from V and 0 bases from J, with 12 bases between. The CDR3 has 16 amino acids. Germline V gives CDR1 LGHNA, CDR2 YSLEER. CDR3 bases: TGCGCCAGCAGCCAAGATTTTCGGGACCTCTCCTACGAGCAGTACTTC. Its translation is CASSQDFRDLSYEQYF.

This clonotype was seen at least ten times. The V and J genes are TRBV10-3 and TRBJ2-5; D unresolved. With 1 base removed from V and 0 bases from J, the gap between germline ends came to 6 bases. Germline assignment: CDR1 ENHRY and CDR2 SYGVKD. This CDR3 spans 14 amino acids. The CDR3 protein is CAISEWANQETQYF. The CDR3 DNA sequence: TGTGCCATCAGTGAGTGGGCGAACCAAGAGACCCAGTACTTC.

This clonotype was detected only a few times. J is TRBJ2-5 and V is TRBV5-1, with TRBD1 as a possible D gene (6 bases). Germline loops: CDR1 SGHRS, CDR2 YFSETQ. This CDR3 is built from 15 residues. V lost 1 base and J 5 bases, leaving 15 bases between the germline ends. Here the CDR3 reads CASSLTGRKEETQYF. The CDR3, as DNA: TGCGCCAGCAGCTTGACAGGGCGTAAGGAGGAGACCCAGTACTTC.

This clonotype was seen just once. CDR3 amino acids: CAISLRAGYGYTF. The CDR3 nucleotides read TGTGCCATCAGCTTGAGGGCAGGGTATGGCTACACCTTC. The J gene is TRBJ1-2, the V gene TRBV10-3; D perhaps matches TRBD1 (5 bases). CDR3 length: 13 amino acids. Germline V CDR1 and CDR2: ENHRY, SYGVKD. V lost 6 bases and J 5 bases, leaving 13 bases between the germline ends.

The table lists this clonotype with many counts. The genes are TRBV25-1 and TRBJ1-5, with D tentatively TRBD1 (5 bases). The germline gives CDR1 MGHDK, CDR2 SYGVNS. The ends were cut back, 2 bases at V and 0 bases at J, with 14 bases in the middle. This CDR3 contains 17 residues. The CDR3 reads CASSEGAGTSSNQPQHF. For the CDR3, the DNA is TGTGCCAGCAGTGAAGGGGCGGGAACCTCTAGCAATCAGCCCCAGCATTTT.

This clonotype was detected ten times or more. V usage is TRBV6-5 and J usage is TRBJ1-1; D ambiguous. Germline CDR1 reads MNHEY; CDR2 reads SVGAGI. With 0 bases removed from V and 9 bases from J, the gap between germline ends came to 14 bases. The CDR3 loop spans 14 amino acids. CDR3 region: CASSYSTSTDKAFF. The CDR3 DNA reads TGTGCCAGCAGTTACTCGACGAGTACAGACAAAGCTTTCTTT.

This clonotype was observed a handful of times. CDR3 amino acids: CASSPTILAGVGMQTQYF. The CDR3 bases are TGTGCCAGCAGTCCGACGATCTTAGCGGGAGTGGGTATGCAGACCCAGTACTTC. V and J are TRBV2 and TRBJ2-5, with 9 positions matching TRBD2. With 5 bases clipped from V and 6 bases from J, the junction kept 19 bases outside the gene matches. The germline V gene encodes CDR1 SNHLY and CDR2 FYNNEI. CDR3 length equals 18 residues.

V is TRBV20-1 and J is TRBJ2-5; D is perhaps TRBD1 or TRBD2 (5 bases each). CDR1 and CDR2 (germline): DFQATT, SNEGSKA (reference sequence). The V end lost 4 bases, the J end lost 7 bases, and 16 bases lay between the germline ends. CDR3 length equals 13 residues. The CDR3 here is CSAISTRDGTQYF. In DNA, the CDR3 is TGCAGTGCTATATCGACACGGGACGGGACCCAGTACTTC.

This clonotype was seen at least ten times. Mismatch with germline at one junction end may stem from a read error. The V call is TRBV10-3, the J call TRBJ1-5; possible D gene TRBD1, 5 bases. The CDR3 length is 17 residues. Germline V lookup: CDR1 ENHRY, CDR2 SYGVKD. CDR3 residues: CASSDKGGTGRNQPQHF. Here the CDR3 DNA reads TGTGCCAGCAGTGATAAGGGCGGGACGGGGCGCAATCAGCCCCAGCATTTT.

This clonotype occurred a few times. V is TRBV7-8 and J is TRBJ2-5; D unresolved. V was clipped by 8 bases and J by 5 bases, with 15 bases between them. Germline loops: CDR1 SGHVS, CDR2 FQNEAQ. The CDR3 has 13 residues. CDR3 bases: TGTGCCAGCCAAGGTGGCTTTCGGGAGACCCAGTACTTC. Residues: CASQGGFRETQYF.